These 23 T cell receptor beta chains were all obtained from the same sample, sequenced in a study of cytomegalovirus exposure and HLA in healthy donors. Vbeta (60) and Jbeta (13) primers were used in the PCR. TCRdb's table, derived via immunoSEQ multiplex PCR, lists solely in-frame clones and lacks some. In the table there are around 110,000 clones, 50% to 65% of which are singletons. The material sequenced was PBMCs. The receptor source for this set is a woman aged 40 to 50 in good health and CMV-seropositive.

The genes are TRBV7-8 and TRBJ2-7; D ambiguous. CDR3 length: 14 amino acids. V was clipped by 3 bases and J by 9 bases, with 18 bases between them. Germline assignment: CDR1 SGHVS and CDR2 FQNEAQ. In nucleotides, the CDR3 is TGTGCCAGCAGCTTCGGTACGGTCACTACGAGGCAGTACTTC. Its translation is CASSFGTVTTRQYF.

The J gene is TRBJ1-1, the V gene TRBV27; perhaps TRBD1 as D (6 bases). Germline V CDR1 and CDR2: MNHEY, SMNVEV (reference sequence). Trimming removed 3 bases at V and 3 bases at J, with 11 bases between. This CDR3 is 14 amino acids long. CDR3: CASSFDRSHTEAFF. In nucleotides, the CDR3 is TGTGCCAGCAGTTTTGACAGGAGCCACACTGAAGCTTTCTTT.

This clone was seen once. V is TRBV2 and J is TRBJ2-1, with D hard to call. CDR3 size: 13 residues. Trimming shortened V by 3 bases and J by 8 bases, and 11 bases separated the two germline ends. Germline CDR1 is SNHLY and CDR2 is FYNNEI. The CDR3 here is CASSESSSDEQFF. In DNA form, the CDR3 reads TGTGCCAGCAGTGAGAGTAGCAGCGATGAGCAGTTCTTC.

This clone was recorded a few times. The chain carries TRBV11-3 and TRBJ2-7; 9 bases align to TRBD1. Germline V lookup: CDR1 SGHNT, CDR2 YENEEA. This CDR3 has 14 residues. V lost 4 bases to trimming and J lost 2 bases; unmatched junction nucleotides: 3. CDR3 DNA sequence: TGTGCCAGCAGCTCGGACAGGGGCCCCTACGAGCAGTACTTC. This gives the protein CASSSDRGPYEQYF.

For this clone: The same CDR3 also results from other DNA sequences found in this sample. The rearrangement links TRBV6-1 to TRBJ1-1, with D maybe TRBD1 (6 bases). Trimming shortened V by 3 bases and J by 7 bases, and 18 bases separated the two germline ends. The CDR3 is 15 residues long. Looked up from germline, CDR1 is MNHNS and CDR2 is SASEGT. CDR3 protein: CASSEARTALYEAFF. In DNA, the CDR3 is TGTGCCAGCAGTGAGGCAAGGACAGCGCTGTATGAAGCTTTCTTT.

In this sample, this clone turned up once. V gene TRBV7-3 combines with J gene TRBJ1-1; 10 nucleotides line up with TRBD1. Trimming removed 2 bases from V and 11 bases from J; junction bases left unmatched: 5. The CDR3 loop spans 13 amino acids. Germline V CDR1 and CDR2: SGHTA, FQGTGA. CDR3 residues: CASSLGQGVSAFF. Here the CDR3 DNA reads TGTGCCAGCAGCTTAGGACAGGGGGTTTCGGCTTTCTTT.

This chain joins TRBV19 and TRBJ1-3; no firm D call. Deletions cut 5 bases from V and 4 bases from J, with 9 bases between. This CDR3 comprises 13 residues. Germline CDR1 LNHDA, CDR2 SQIVND (reference sequence). CDR3 sequence (DNA): TGTGCCAGTAGTCGCCTACAGGGAAACACCATATATTTT. It specifies CASSRLQGNTIYF.

V gene TRBV28 combines with J gene TRBJ1-1; TRBD1 matches at 12 bases. This CDR3 comprises 14 residues. The germline CDR1 and CDR2 sequences are MDHEN and SYDVKM. V was pared by 4 bases and J by 5 bases, with 2 bases of the junction left unmatched. The CDR3 DNA follows: TGTGCCAGCAGTTGGGACAGGGGGCTGACTGAAGCTTTCTTT. As protein: CASSWDRGLTEAFF.

This clone was recorded a few times. The chain links TRBV27 to TRBJ1-4; 7 nucleotides line up with TRBD1. This CDR3 spans 19 amino acids. Germline-derived CDR1 and CDR2 are MNHEY and SMNVEV (reference sequence). V trimming: 1 base; J trimming: 4 bases; junction bases outside the gene matches: 15. Here the CDR3 reads CASSLYGQEALNVNEKLFF. DNA for the CDR3: TGTGCCAGCAGTTTATATGGACAGGAGGCCCTCAACGTTAATGAAAAACTGTTTTTT.

This clone was found a few times. The chain is built from TRBV9 and TRBJ2-1; 8 bases are a match to TRBD2. The CDR3 spans 13 residues. Trimming cost V 0 bases and J 12 bases; bases outside gene matches: 5. The germline V gene encodes CDR1 SGDLS and CDR2 YYNGEE. In DNA, the CDR3 is TGTGCCAGCAGCGTAGGGCTAGCGGGCAGGCAGTTCTTC. It is translated as CASSVGLAGRQFF.

This chain uses TRBV4-2 with TRBJ2-7; D gene unclear. Per germline, CDR1 LGHNA and CDR2 YNFKEQ. The V end was cut by 0 bases, the J end by 3 bases, with 9 bases between. There are 14 residues in the CDR3. The DNA of the CDR3 is TGTGCCAGCAGCCAAGAGATGGGCAGCTACGAGCAGTACTTC. Residues: CASSQEMGSYEQYF.

The V gene is TRBV19, the J gene TRBJ1-2; no reliable D call. Germline values: CDR1 LNHDA, CDR2 SQIVND (reference sequence). The V gene lost 5 bases and the J gene lost 2 bases, with 18 bases spanning the gap. The length of the CDR3 is 16 residues. As DNA, the CDR3 is TGTGCCAGTAGTGACCCCGGGCGGGAGCTCAACTATGGCTACACCTTC. It codes for CASSDPGRELNYGYTF.

The chain carries TRBV9 and TRBJ2-5; TRBD2 aligns across 12 bases. The J call may be in error: the DNA end matches TRBJ2-7 better. The CDR3 has 16 amino acids. Germline V CDR1 and CDR2: SGDLS, YYNGEE. The CDR3 coding sequence is TGTGCCAGCAGCGTAGGGACTAGCGGGAAACCCTACGAGCAGTACTTC. Amino acids: CASSVGTSGKPYEQYF.

The chain uses TRBV11-3 and TRBJ2-7; D is ambiguous. V was trimmed by 0 bases and J by 5 bases, leaving 5 bases between them. Germline CDR1 and CDR2: SGHNT and YENEEA. The CDR3 loop spans 12 amino acids. The CDR3 region has the DNA TGTGCCAGCAGCTTAGATCGTCACGAGCAGTACTTC. It yields the protein CASSLDRHEQYF. The entire variable domain, with the rest obtained from reference TRBV11-3 and TRBJ2-7, is as follows: EAGVVQSPRYKIIEKKQPVAFWCNPISGHNTLYWYLQNLGQGPELLIRYENEEAVDDSQLPKDRFSAERLKGVDSTLKIQPAELGDSAVYLCASSLDRHEQYFGPGTRLTVT.

The rearrangement links TRBV5-1 to TRBJ2-5; D may be TRBD2 (5 bases). The CDR3 runs 13 residues. Per the germline V gene, CDR1 is SGHRS and CDR2 is YFSETQ. With 0 bases removed from V and 8 bases from J, the gap between germline ends came to 11 bases. Here the CDR3 reads CASSLVVEGTQYF. CDR3 coding DNA: TGCGCCAGCAGCTTGGTAGTTGAGGGAACCCAGTACTTC.

The table lists this clone with a few counts. V is TRBV6-1 and J is TRBJ1-1, with 8 bases matching TRBD1. The CDR3 has 13 residues. V trimming: 11 bases; J trimming: 4 bases; junction bases outside the gene matches: 9. The germline V gene encodes CDR1 MNHNS and CDR2 SASEGT. The CDR3 loop reads CAGAGGIATEAFF. The CDR3 nucleotides are TGTGCCGGGGCAGGGGGCATAGCCACTGAAGCTTTCTTT.

This clone turned up a few times. J is TRBJ2-7 and V is TRBV11-1; D unresolved. The CDR3 loop spans 13 amino acids. CDR1 and CDR2 from the germline V gene are SGHAT and FQDESV (reference sequence). The V and J ends lost 3 bases and 1 base respectively, with 7 bases between them. CDR3 sequence (DNA): TGTGCCAGCAGCTTTTCTAGATCCTACGAGCAGTACTTC. It encodes CASSFSRSYEQYF.

The chain couples TRBV30 to TRBJ2-1; 7 nucleotides line up with TRBD2. Germline CDR1 and CDR2: GTSNPN and SVGIG (reference sequence). CDR3 length: 13 amino acids. The junction had 6 bases not matched to a gene; V was cut back by 8 bases and J by 2 bases. The CDR3 spells CAARLATYNEQFF. The CDR3 coding sequence is TGTGCCGCCCGACTAGCCACCTACAATGAGCAGTTCTTC.

The rearrangement uses TRBV7-9 and TRBJ1-5; tentatively, D is TRBD1 (5 bases). This CDR3 is built from 13 residues. Germline lookup yields CDR1 SEHNR and CDR2 FQNEAQ (reference sequence). V was clipped by 5 bases and J by 3 bases, with 8 bases between them. CDR3 DNA sequence: TGTGCCAGCAGCCAGGGCCCCAATCAGCCCCAGCATTTT. This translates into CASSQGPNQPQHF. Together with reference TRBV7-9 and TRBJ1-5, the CDR3 gives the full variable domain: DTGVSQNPRHKITKRGQNVTFRCDPISEHNRLYWYRQTLGQGPEFLTYFQNEAQLEKSRLLSDRFSAERPKGSFSTLEIQRTEQGDSAMYLCASSQGPNQPQHFGDGTRLSIL.

This clone was observed a few times. The chain has TRBV28 and TRBJ2-2, with TRBD1 matching over 10 bases. Trimming at V came to 4 bases and at J to 7 bases, leaving 9 bases not matched to a gene. The germline V gene has CDR1 MDHEN and CDR2 SYDVKM. This CDR3 is 16 amino acids long. This CDR3 reads CASSYRDRGPIGELFF. CDR3 nucleotides: TGTGCCAGCAGTTACCGGGACAGGGGCCCGATCGGGGAGCTGTTTTTT.

This CDR3 reads CASSYPGQGSYGYTF. Here the CDR3 DNA reads TGTGCCAGCAGTTATCCCGGACAGGGGTCCTATGGCTACACCTTC. The chain employs TRBV6-5 and TRBJ1-2; 9 bases are shared with TRBD1. Trimming at V came to 3 bases and at J to 4 bases, leaving 6 bases not matched to a gene. This CDR3 is built from 15 residues. Germline CDR1 is MNHEY and CDR2 is SVGAGI.

This clone was observed once. The chain employs TRBV27 and TRBJ2-5, with 7 positions matching TRBD1. The J call may not be correct, given that the DNA end is closer to TRBJ2-7. Germline lookup yields CDR1 MNHEY and CDR2 SMNVEV (reference sequence). This CDR3 has 16 residues. CDR3: CASTFPGTVFSYEQYF. In DNA form, the CDR3 reads TGTGCCAGCACCTTTCCCGGGACAGTGTTCTCCTACGAGCAGTACTTC.

This chain uses TRBV14 with TRBJ2-1; TRBD1 is a possible D gene (6 bases). The V end lost 2 bases, the J end lost 3 bases, and 23 bases lay between the germline ends. Per the germline V gene, CDR1 is SGHDN and CDR2 is FVKESK. The CDR3 is made up of 19 amino acids. The CDR3 bases are TGTGCCAGCAGCCAATTAGGATGGTCAGGGGTTGACCTCTACAATGAGCAGTTCTTC. It codes for CASSQLGWSGVDLYNEQFF.